This T cell receptor (beta chain) stems from a study of OX40 agonist ivuxolimab in advanced cancers. Sequencing was performed with immunoSEQ multiplex PCR; in TCRdb, only in-frame clones are kept and a portion is missing. Of 27,000 or so clones listed, approximately 86% are singletons. Germline V gives CDR1 LNHDA, CDR2 SQIVND (reference sequence). The CDR3 contains 14 residues. V lost 3 bases, J lost 3 bases, and 11 bases lay in between. This clone was observed a handful of times. Sequenced material: CD4+ or CD8+ T cells sorted from blood, taken in a trial of the OX40 agonist ivuxolimab. The TCR was taken from an adult with an advanced solid tumor such as melanoma, head and neck, liver or kidney cancer. The V call is TRBV19, the J call TRBJ1-1; a possible D gene is TRBD1 (5 bases). Here the CDR3 DNA reads TGTGCCAGTAGTATTGGGACGTTATACACTGAAGCTTTCTTT. Amino acid sequence: CASSIGTLYTEAFF.